This TCR beta chain was sequenced during a study of cytotoxic CD8 clonotypes in ibrutinib-treated CLL (dated by TCRdb to about 2021). In the study overall: The cohort had 11 relapsed/refractory and 15 treatment-naive patients; about 17 were IGHV unmutated. Samples averaged approximately 260,000 productive templates and more than 85,000 productive rearrangements. Cryopreserved peripheral blood mononuclear cells were collected before treatment, at response, and at either disease progression or sustained remission. Response samples were obtained after a median of 12 months of treatment, with a range of about 6 to 36 months. Of the roughly 86 people in the trial, about 27 had longitudinal samples available. Responses were partial in around 25 patients and complete in 2; after median approximately 66 months follow-up, roughly 14 stayed in remission and roughly twelve progressed. Every remission and progressive disease sample was obtained while ibrutinib was still being received by the patients. Overall study outcomes, separate from this receptor: Public clonotypes were rare and either shrank or stayed stable during treatment, and the rise in clonality at ibrutinib response reflected expansion of private clonotypes. Sampling times were not matched between sustained-remission and progressing patients, and lymph node repertoires were not studied. Baseline clonality was found to be higher than that of age-matched healthy donors and was strongly correlated with circulating CD8+ T-cell counts. An increase in clonality was observed at ibrutinib response, with clonality remaining stable during sustained remission and falling back toward baseline at progression.

Each clonotype received, on average, 10x coverage in deep resolution sequencing performed on a MiSeq, where the target depth lay between 1 in 1 million and 1 in 200,000 T cells. TCR beta libraries were generated with the immunoSEQ hsTCRB Kit. The paper's processing steps were these. ImmunoSEQ Data Assistant and ImmunoSEQ Analyzer were used for data analysis, and V, D and J genes were assigned according to IMGT definitions. Clonality, with values ranging from 0 to 1, was calculated as one minus the normalized Shannon entropy of productive rearrangement frequencies. Only overrepresented clonotypes making up at least 0.05% of each patient's repertoire were included in the public clonotype analysis. Thirteen age-matched healthy donor repertoires from immuneACCESS were used as controls for clonality. TCRdb's version of the immuneACCESS table is confined to in-frame rearrangements and falls short of the full clone set. An unresolved V gene accounts for under half of the shortfall where checked; the remainder is of unknown origin. V and J calls plus clone size are reproduced from that table; the DNA served to infer D and trimming. The table for this sample lists roughly 76,000 clones; around 84% of them were counted only once. Roughly 7.5% of the sample lies in the top ten.

V is reduced by 4 bases and J by 3 bases, leaving a spacing of 16 bases between them. The CDR3 runs 15 amino acids, cysteine and phenylalanine included. Only the CDR3 region is kept as DNA, spanning 45 bases read in frame from base 1. Taken from the germline V gene, the CDR1 and CDR2 loops are SGHRS and YFSETQ. The meaning of the sample's time point label: progressive disease on ibrutinib. For TCR beta library preparation, roughly 2 micrograms of genomic DNA were extracted from the cryopreserved PBMCs. High-throughput TCR beta sequencing was performed on longitudinal blood samples from CLL patients receiving ibrutinib monotherapy. The patients took part in an open-label, single-center phase 2 trial of ibrutinib monotherapy. In regard to this clone: Its target antigen remains unknown. The input lacks base qualities; no much larger clone sits a single base away.

This TCR came from a human donor with chronic lymphocytic leukemia. The chain is encoded by TRBV5-1 joined to TRBJ1-1, and possibly TRBD1, on 6 matching bases. The material sequenced was PBMCs, taken at disease progression, from a patient treated with ibrutinib. The encoded CDR3 is CASSPAPGAHTEAFF. The sequenced DNA is TGCGCCAGCAGCCCCGCACCGGGGGCACACACTGAAGCTTTCTTT.